The 16 T cell receptor beta chains below come from one sample, sequenced in a study of T cell repertoires in cytomegalovirus infection (dated by TCRdb to the late 2010s). These receptors' targets are unknown. TCRdb records Illumina HiSeq 1500 as the sequencer. TCRdb reprocessing: public reads trimmed at Q25 with fastp, clones called with MiXCR, in-frame beta chains kept. Each entry is one CDR3 protein sequence, shown with its most common DNA and genes. This sample lists some 480,000 distinct CDR3 sequences; 30% to 35% were detected once. Of the sample, roughly a sixth falls within the top ten clones. Sample treatment or condition, as interpreted from the label and publication: in vitro stimulation with specific CMV peptide epitopes to enrich CMV-specific T cells. The specimen was cultured PBMCs, collected from culture after CMV antigen stimulation. The receptor set was obtained from a human donor in good health (CMV status not recorded). Some clones in this sample may be carry-over from other donors' samples.

CDR3 in amino acids: CASRLGRFEAQPQHF. The CDR3 DNA follows: TGTGCCAGCAGACTGGGACGTTTTGAAGCTCAGCCCCAGCATTTT. The J gene is TRBJ1-5, the V gene TRBV6-2 or TRBV6-3; tentative D call: TRBD1 (5 bases). Germline CDR1 MNHEY, CDR2 SVGEGT. The CDR3 is 15 residues long. V shed 6 bases and J shed 6 bases, with 18 bases lying between them.

The chain couples TRBV7-8 to TRBJ1-5; the D gene is possibly TRBD1 (5 bases). The CDR3 has 16 residues. Germline loops: CDR1 SGHVS, CDR2 FQNEAQ. The germline V and J ends were trimmed by 5 bases and 2 bases, with 16 bases remaining between them. The CDR3 nucleotides are TGTGCCAGCAGCAGAGGGACTCCCATGGGCAATCAGCCCCAGCATTTT. Protein: CASSRGTPMGNQPQHF.

This chain connects TRBV25-1 to TRBJ1-6; the D gene is possibly TRBD1 (6 bases). The germline V gene has CDR1 MGHDK and CDR2 SYGVNS. Trimming stripped 9 bases from V and 5 bases from J, with 14 bases between. The CDR3 runs to 14 residues. CDR3 loop: CASRYGQNNSPLHF. CDR3 coding DNA: TGTGCCAGTCGGTACGGACAGAATAATTCACCCCTCCACTTT. The full variable domain, with the rest looked up from reference TRBV25-1 and TRBJ1-6, is EADIYQTPRYLVIGTGKKITLECSQTMGHDKMYWYQQDPGMELHLIHYSYGVNSTEKGDLSSESTVSRIRTEHFPLTLESARPSHTSQYLCASRYGQNNSPLHFGNGTRLTVT.

Only a few counts were recorded for this clonotype. CDR3 DNA sequence: TGTGCCAGCAGCTCACGGGGGACAGGGATACGTGAGACCCAGTACTTC. Its protein is CASSSRGTGIRETQYF. V usage is TRBV7-2 and J usage is TRBJ2-5; 9 nucleotides agree with TRBD1. Germline V gene sequence: CDR1 SGHTA, CDR2 FQGNSA. This CDR3 is built from 16 residues. V lost 4 bases to trimming and J lost 5 bases; unmatched junction nucleotides: 11.

The chain employs TRBV5-6 and TRBJ1-1, with D possibly matching TRBD1 (5 bases). The CDR3 spans 14 residues. V gave up 0 bases and J gave up 7 bases, with 13 bases separating them. The germline CDR1 and CDR2 sequences are SGHDT and YYEEEE. The CDR3 loop is CASSLVQGWGEAFF. CDR3 nucleotides: TGTGCCAGCAGCTTGGTGCAGGGTTGGGGTGAAGCTTTCTTT.

This clonotype was found a few times. J is TRBJ2-7 and V is TRBV7-2; weak D call: TRBD1 (6 bases). Germline CDR1 reads SGHTA; CDR2 reads FQGNSA. The CDR3 has 15 amino acids. Trimming took off 0 bases at V and 3 bases at J, with 12 bases between the two ends. The CDR3 region is CASSLASQGIYEQYF. In nucleotides, the CDR3 is TGTGCCAGCAGCTTAGCATCACAGGGAATCTACGAGCAGTACTTC.

This clonotype was seen ten or more times. CDR3 sequence (DNA): TGTGCCAGCAGCGAGCCTTACGGAGGCAGGGAGCAGTACTTC. The encoded protein is CASSEPYGGREQYF. V gene TRBV7-2 combines with J gene TRBJ2-7; D may be TRBD2 (5 bases). Germline V gives CDR1 SGHTA, CDR2 FQGNSA. The CDR3 consists of 14 residues. V was cut by 5 bases and J by 7 bases, with 18 bases left in between.

CDR3: CSVKGLAGAREQYF. CDR3 coding DNA: TGCAGCGTTAAGGGACTAGCGGGAGCTCGTGAGCAGTACTTC. The V and J genes are TRBV29-1 and TRBJ2-7, with 14 bases identical to TRBD2. The V and J ends lost 5 bases and 7 bases, in that order; junction bases with no gene match: 7. The CDR3 runs to 14 residues. Germline CDR1 reads SQVTM; CDR2 reads ANQGSEA.

The chain recombines TRBV5-6 with TRBJ2-1; D ambiguous. The CDR3 contains 14 residues. Trimming took off 4 bases at V and 10 bases at J, with 18 bases between the two ends. Looked up from germline, CDR1 is SGHDT and CDR2 is YYEEEE. The CDR3 nucleotides read TGTGCCAGCAGCAGGGTGGCAGCGAGACGCGAGCAGTTCTTC. It specifies CASSRVAARREQFF.

The V and J genes are TRBV7-2 and TRBJ2-1; tentatively, D is TRBD1 (5 bases). This CDR3 region has 14 residues. V lost 4 bases and J lost 6, with 13 bases in between. The germline CDR1 and CDR2 sequences are SGHTA and FQGNSA. The CDR3, as DNA: TGTGCCAGCAGCTCGGACACCTTTGGCAATGAGCAGTTCTTC. Its protein is CASSSDTFGNEQFF.

This chain links TRBV19 with TRBJ1-2; no firm D call. The ends were cut back, 4 bases at V and 4 bases at J, with 10 bases in the middle. Germline V gene sequence: CDR1 LNHDA, CDR2 SQIVND (reference sequence). The CDR3 has 13 amino acids. CDR3 in DNA: TGTGCCAGTAGTACGGGTTCGGGCTATGGCTACACCTTC. Protein product: CASSTGSGYGYTF. The full variable domain, with the rest looked up from reference TRBV19 and TRBJ1-2, is DGGITQSPKYLFRKEGQNVTLSCEQNLNHDAMYWYRQDPGQGLRLIYYSQIVNDFQKGDIAEGYSVSREKKESFPLTVTSAQKNPTAFYLCASSTGSGYGYTFGSGTRLTVV.

The rearrangement uses TRBV4-3 and TRBJ2-2; maybe TRBD2 (6 bases). CDR1 is LGHNA, CDR2 YSLEER, per germline. Trimming cost V 0 bases and J 1 base, with 12 bases left between them. There are 17 residues in the CDR3. Written as DNA, the CDR3 is TGCGCCAGCAGCCAAGAGTCGGTGGGGGGGAACACCGGGGAGCTGTTTTTT. This translates into CASSQESVGGNTGELFF.

The rearrangement links TRBV7-2 to TRBJ2-4; TRBD1 matches at 8 bases. Germline V gives CDR1 SGHTA, CDR2 FQGNSA. With 5 bases clipped from V and 7 bases from J, the junction kept 7 bases outside the gene matches. This CDR3 has 14 amino acids. The CDR3 here is CASSQDRGWNIQYF. DNA for the CDR3: TGTGCCAGCAGCCAAGACAGGGGTTGGAACATTCAGTACTTC.

This chain's CDR3 is CASSRPGPNEQFF. The CDR3 region has the DNA TGTGCCAGCAGCCGACCGGGGCCGAATGAGCAGTTCTTC. The genes are TRBV7-3 and TRBJ2-1, with D perhaps being TRBD1 or TRBD2 (5 bases each). V lost 5 bases, J lost 7 bases, and 12 bases lay in between. The CDR3 sequence is 13 residues long. The germline CDR1 and CDR2 sequences are SGHTA and FQGTGA.

The rearrangement joins TRBV30 to TRBJ2-1; D not resolved. The V gene's germline CDR1 is GTSNPN and CDR2 SVGIG (reference sequence). The V and J ends lost 0 bases and 9 bases respectively, with 12 bases between them. There are 13 residues in the CDR3. DNA for the CDR3: TGTGCCTGGAGTGTACGGAGTGGAGCTGAGCAGTTCTTC. Its translation: CAWSVRSGAEQFF.

In its sample, this clonotype was seen a few times. This chain connects TRBV7-2 to TRBJ2-2; TRBD2 is a possible D gene (6 bases). CDR3 size: 14 residues. Trimming removed 4 bases at V and 4 bases at J, with 10 bases between. Per germline, CDR1 SGHTA and CDR2 FQGNSA. In nucleotides, the CDR3 is TGTGCCAGCAGCTCATCTAGCGTCACCGGGGAGCTGTTTTTT. Protein product: CASSSSSVTGELFF.